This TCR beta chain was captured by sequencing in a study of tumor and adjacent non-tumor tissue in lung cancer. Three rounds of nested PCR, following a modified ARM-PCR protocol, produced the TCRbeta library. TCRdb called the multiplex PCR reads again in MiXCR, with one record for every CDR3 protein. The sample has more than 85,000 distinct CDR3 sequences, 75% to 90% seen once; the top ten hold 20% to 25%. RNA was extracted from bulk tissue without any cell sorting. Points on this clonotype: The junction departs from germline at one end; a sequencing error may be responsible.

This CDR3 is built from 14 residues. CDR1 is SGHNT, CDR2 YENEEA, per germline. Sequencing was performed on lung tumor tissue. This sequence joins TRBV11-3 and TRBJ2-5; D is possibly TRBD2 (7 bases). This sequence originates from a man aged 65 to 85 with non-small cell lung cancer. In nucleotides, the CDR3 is TGTGCCAGCGCTTCCAACTGGGGGCGGGAGACCCAGTATTTC. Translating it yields CASASNWGRETQYF.